The rows below give T cell receptor beta chains drawn from one sample of a study of T cells in localized non-small cell lung cancer. Repertoires were generated with immunoSEQ multiplex PCR, while TCRdb's copy carries only in-frame clones and drops some. Of tens of thousands of clones listed, more than 70% are singletons. Sample: peripheral blood, taken before any cancer treatment. The receptor source for this set is a female donor of 60 years or more with stage I lung adenocarcinoma. Both conserved end residues are part of each CDR3. Each record gives: J gene, V gene, CDR3 protein.

TRBJ2-1	TRBV5-4	CASSFAGLVGPGEQFF
TRBJ2-3	TRBV7-8	CASSFKASGGWKDTQYF
TRBJ2-7	TRBV19	CASTPGPAYEQYF
TRBJ2-3	TRBV9	CASSVDARGSYDTQYF
TRBJ1-1	TRBV13	CASSLRETRETEAFF
TRBJ2-3	TRBV4-2	CASSQDQTGTSLNTQYF
TRBJ2-7	TRBV18	CASSRGTDSYEQYF
TRBJ2-7	TRBV28	CASSLPPPSGRSKQYF
TRBJ1-5	TRBV4-2	CASSQEVGPNQPQHF
TRBJ1-2	TRBV10-3	CAISTSGTGDGYGYTF
TRBJ1-3	TRBV27	CASGVSGNTIYF
TRBJ2-5	TRBV5-4	CASSPRVSGLQETQYF
TRBJ1-1	TRBV18	CASSPPMNTEAFF
TRBJ1-2	TRBV4-1	CASSQDARGHYGYTF
TRBJ2-7	TRBV29-1	CSVDQGGSYEQYF
TRBJ1-2	TRBV10-3	CATGQGTAANYGYTF
TRBJ2-3	TRBV5-4	CASSLEGTSDTQYF
TRBJ1-2	TRBV6-1	CASSGGFGYGYTF
TRBJ1-5	TRBV5-5	CASSLGGSSNQPQHF
TRBJ1-2	TRBV19	CASSMSFPLRNYGYTF
TRBJ2-7	TRBV4-2	CASSLDGYEQYF
TRBJ2-1	TRBV11-2	CASSLVLGQSYNEQFF
TRBJ2-7	TRBV6-5	CASRTRYEQYF
TRBJ2-1	TRBV5-1	CASSLTGFLDEQFF
TRBJ1-1	TRBV6-6	CASSYGGITEAFF
TRBJ2-7	TRBV4-1	CASSQEVTGVPYEQYF
TRBJ2-2	TRBV4-2	CASSQSSGGAGELFF
TRBJ2-1	TRBV11-2	CASSFLTSGGSYNEQFF
TRBJ1-1	TRBV6-5	CASSPTTENTEAFF
TRBJ1-1	TRBV2	CASSVGQGVAEAFF
TRBJ1-4	TRBV15	CATKQGNEKLFF
TRBJ2-3	TRBV5-1	CASSLTTQRTDTQYF
TRBJ2-4	TRBV12-5	CASGPVGVDGKNIQYF
TRBJ1-3	TRBV15	CATQVNSGNTIYF
TRBJ1-2	TRBV18	CASSPRTGRDYGYTF
TRBJ2-1	TRBV11-3	CASSFETSGGTYNEQFF
TRBJ1-1	TRBV6-6	CASSYSENTEAFF
TRBJ2-7	TRBV5-1	CASSLTTSGTAVEQYF
TRBJ1-2	TRBV10-3	CAISPGGTGGIGYTF
TRBJ2-3	TRBV9	CASSVGSVSTDTQYF
TRBJ1-2	TRBV5-4	CASSLRRGVGGGYTF
TRBJ1-2	TRBV6-1	CASSEILGQIGGYTF
TRBJ2-7	TRBV4-1	CASSQDVAGGREQYF
TRBJ1-1	TRBV5-1	CASRSADYTEAFF
TRBJ2-5	TRBV2	CASSDPTGGGETQYF
TRBJ1-2	TRBV7-3	CASSLEAGTDGGYTF
TRBJ2-1	TRBV7-2	CASSLGPPNEQFF
TRBJ2-7	TRBV5-4	CASSSPVARGQYF
TRBJ1-4	TRBV6-1	CASRLRGGFSEKLFF
-	TRBV11-3	CASSPRDRGYEQYF
TRBJ1-5	TRBV6-1	CASSEALWGGINQPQHF
TRBJ2-3	TRBV4-3	CASSQDRREGDTQYF
TRBJ1-1	TRBV5-4	CASSPTPDAEAFF
TRBJ1-2	TRBV7-2	CASSRASDSSAYGYTF
TRBJ2-3	TRBV6-1	CASSYKDTQYF
TRBJ2-1	TRBV6-6	CASELAGDNEQFF
TRBJ2-1	TRBV11-2	CASPEGGNEQFF